The T cell receptor (beta chain) under discussion was sequenced for a study of blood T cells in healthy people across ages. This clonotype was seen once. As yet, its antigen is unknown. The junction does not match germline at one end; this may be a read error. Germline V lookup: CDR1 SNHLY, CDR2 FYNNEI. The CDR3 is made up of 15 amino acids. Study-level findings and limits: There were more naive CD4+ cells and higher diversity in long-lived donors than in aged donors. Diversity figures derived from one million T cells were judged to underestimate the true value.

A second PCR of roughly 7 to 11 cycles used a sample-barcoded 5' primer and a J-beta primer mix. TCRdb processed the 5' RACE reads anew with MiXCR; each CDR3 protein has one entry. The data show around 2 million distinct CDR3 sequences, more than 35% seen once. This TCR derives from a human donor in good health. Sequenced input: blood. This chain links TRBV2 with TRBJ2-7; 9 bases agree with TRBD2. Here the CDR3 DNA reads TGTGCCAGCATCCCGGAGCGGGGGGTACACTACGAGCACTACTTC. It translates to CASIPERGVHYEHYF.